Listed below are T cell receptor beta chains from one sample, sequenced in a study of blood T cell repertoires in COVID-19. Profiled with immunoSEQ multiplex PCR; TCRdb holds only in-frame clones, not every one. This table holds 230,000 or so clones, 75% to 90% found once. The sequenced sample was peripheral blood. Receptors were obtained from a human donor in a cohort sampled during active COVID-19. The CDR3 runs from the conserved cysteine through the conserved F or W. D genes are given only for firm matches. The listing skips clone size in some rows; elsewhere it reads once, few, many or a size class.

v_call	j_call	clone_size	d_call	cdr3_nt	cdr3_aa
TRBV10-3	TRBJ1-1	-	-	TGTGCCATCAGGGTGACAGAGAACACTGAAGCTTTCTTT	CAIRVTENTEAFF
TRBV27	TRBJ2-1	once	TRBD2	TGTGCCAGCAGTCCAGCGGGAGATTACAGTGAGCAGTTCTTC	CASSPAGDYSEQFF
TRBV6-5	TRBJ2-7	-	-	TGTGCCAGCAGGGCTGGGGGGGCGGTCGAGCAGTACTTC	CASRAGGAVEQYF
TRBV28	TRBJ1-2	few	TRBD1	TGTGCCAGCAGGCGGACAGGGGGCGTTAGGGGCTACACCTTC	CASRRTGGVRGYTF
TRBV19	TRBJ2-7	-	-	TGTGCCAGTAGTATATATTTTGCAGGGGACGAGCAGTACTTC	CASSIYFAGDEQYF
TRBV28	TRBJ1-6	-	-	TGTGCCAGCATCGCCCGGGGGGGGGTAAATTCACCCCTCCACTTT	CASIARGGVNSPLHF
TRBV6-5	TRBJ2-7	once	TRBD1	TGTGCCAGCAGTTACTCGAGGACAGGGGGCTACGAGCAGTACTTC	CASSYSRTGGYEQYF
TRBV5-1	TRBJ1-1	-	-	TGCGCCAGTAGTACTCAGGTGAACACTGAAGCTTTCTTT	CASSTQVNTEAFF
TRBV24-1	TRBJ2-7	-	TRBD1	TGTGCCACCAGTGGTTGGACAGGGGCCGTCTACGAGCAGTACTTC	CATSGWTGAVYEQYF
TRBV30	TRBJ1-4	-	-	TGTGCCTGGAAGCGGGACGGCCCGGGGGGCAAACTGTTTTTT	CAWKRDGPGGKLFF
TRBV5-8	TRBJ1-2	-	TRBD1	TGTGCCAGCAGCTTCGCACGGGGACAGGGAGGCGACGGCTACACCTTC	CASSFARGQGGDGYTF
TRBV7-9	TRBJ2-7	few	TRBD2	TGTGCCAGCAGCCCGTTATTAGCGGGAGACAAGTCCTACGAGCAGTACTTC	CASSPLLAGDKSYEQYF
TRBV27	TRBJ2-7	-	-	TGTGCCAGCAGTTTACTACAGAACTACGAGCAGTACTTC	CASSLLQNYEQYF
TRBV5-1	TRBJ2-7	-	-	TGCGCCAGCAGCTTGTACGGTTACGAGCAGTACTTC	CASSLYGYEQYF
TRBV30	TRBJ2-7	few	-	TGTGCCTGGAGTGTCAACAGCCACTACGAGCAGTACTTC	CAWSVNSHYEQYF
TRBV11-3	TRBJ2-3	-	TRBD1	TGTGCCAGCAGCCCCGGGGACAGCACTAGCACAGATACGCAGTATTTT	CASSPGDSTSTDTQYF
TRBV6-5	TRBJ2-3	-	TRBD2	TGTGCCAGCAGTTACGCGGGAGAGACAGATACGCAGTATTTT	CASSYAGETDTQYF
TRBV10-3	TRBJ2-7	-	TRBD1	TGTGCCATCAGCCCGGGACAGGGGGCCGACGAGCAGTACTTC	CAISPGQGADEQYF
TRBV12-3/TRBV12-4	TRBJ1-2	-	-	TGTGCCAGCAGTTTAGCGCGGAGTTATGGCTACACCTTC	CASSLARSYGYTF
TRBV11-2	TRBJ2-5	-	TRBD1	TGTGCCAGCAGCTTCCTGGGACAGGGGAGCAAGACCCAGTACTTC	CASSFLGQGSKTQYF
TRBV4-2	TRBJ1-2	-	TRBD1	TGTGCCAGCAGCCAAGATAACAGGGGAGACTATGGCTACACCTTC	CASSQDNRGDYGYTF
TRBV28	TRBJ2-7	few	TRBD2	TGTGCCAGCAGTGGTAGCGGGAGCGCCTACGAGCAGTACTTC	CASSGSGSAYEQYF
TRBV4-2	TRBJ2-7	-	-	TGTGCCAGCAGCCAAGGTGGAGCAGGGCAGAGCTCCTACGAGCAGTACTTC	CASSQGGAGQSSYEQYF
TRBV7-9	TRBJ2-7	-	TRBD1	TGTGCCAGCAGAGGGGGCACCTACGAGCAGTACTTC	CASRGGTYEQYF
TRBV7-2	TRBJ1-1	-	TRBD1	TGTGCCAGCAGCTTGGACAGGCTGAAGGGTACTGAAGCTTTCTTT	CASSLDRLKGTEAFF
TRBV5-1	TRBJ2-7	-	-	TGCGCCAGCAGCCCTACAGTCTCCTACGAGCAGTACTTC	CASSPTVSYEQYF
TRBV13	TRBJ2-7	-	-	TGTGCCAGCAGCTTAGGACAGGTAGGAAACTCCTACGAGCAGTACTTC	CASSLGQVGNSYEQYF
TRBV4-2	TRBJ2-6	-	-	TGTGCCAGCAGCCAAGATATAACATCTCGGGGGGGGGCCAACGTCCTGACTTTC	CASSQDITSRGGANVLTF